The 17 T cell receptor beta chains reported below all come from one sample, sequenced in a study of blood T cell repertoires in COVID-19. Using immunoSEQ multiplex PCR, the repertoire was profiled, and TCRdb retains in-frame clones only, with some absent. Here the sample spans about 69,000 clones, just under 80% being singletons. Sample: peripheral blood. The receptors were sampled from a human donor in a cohort sampled during active COVID-19.

The rearrangement joins TRBV7-9 to TRBJ2-7; 8 bases match TRBD1. The CDR3 loop spans 16 amino acids. Trimming cost V 5 bases and J 0 bases; bases outside gene matches: 9. Germline CDR1 and CDR2: SEHNR and FQNEAQ (reference sequence). The CDR3 DNA reads as TGTGCCAGCAGCCCCCCGGGGACAGGAATCTCCTACGAGCAGTACTTC. Residues: CASSPPGTGISYEQYF.

The CDR3 here is CASSLAGPGPGQPQHF. CDR3 nucleotides: TGTGCCAGCAGTTTGGCAGGACCAGGGCCGGGTCAGCCCCAGCATTTT. This sequence joins TRBV27 and TRBJ1-5; possibly TRBD1 for D (5 bases). Trimming pared 3 bases from V and 6 bases from J, leaving 18 bases between. The CDR3 length is 16 residues. The V gene's germline CDR1 is MNHEY and CDR2 SMNVEV (reference sequence).

The rearrangement joins TRBV7-9 to TRBJ2-1; TRBD2 is a possible D gene (5 bases). There are 15 residues in the CDR3. V was trimmed by 1 base and J by 0 bases, leaving 7 bases between them. The germline V gene encodes CDR1 SEHNR and CDR2 FQNEAQ (reference sequence). The chain's CDR3 is CASSLVAPSYNEQFF. The CDR3 DNA sequence: TGTGCCAGCAGCTTAGTAGCGCCCTCCTACAATGAGCAGTTCTTC.

J is TRBJ2-2 and V is TRBV5-1; D ambiguous. Per the germline V gene, CDR1 is SGHRS and CDR2 is YFSETQ. Trimming shortened V by 4 bases and J by 4 bases, and 11 bases separated the two germline ends. The CDR3 is 14 amino acids. CDR3: CASSPLLVTGELFF. In DNA, the CDR3 is TGCGCCAGCAGCCCGCTATTAGTCACCGGGGAGCTGTTTTTT. Combining the CDR3 with reference TRBV5-1 and TRBJ2-2 gives the whole variable domain KAGVTQTPRYLIKTRGQQVTLSCSPISGHRSVSWYQQTPGQGLQFLFEYFSETQRNKGNFPGRFSGRQFSNSRSEMNVSTLELGDSALYLCASSPLLVTGELFFGEGSRLTVL.

Only a few counts were recorded for this clone. The chain is built from TRBV10-3 and TRBJ2-7; TRBD1 agrees at 9 bases. Per the germline V gene, CDR1 is ENHRY and CDR2 is SYGVKD. The CDR3 runs to 14 residues. With 8 bases clipped from V and 3 bases from J, the junction kept 8 bases outside the gene matches. CDR3 protein: CAIHPGQGVYEQYF. In DNA form, the CDR3 reads TGTGCCATCCATCCGGGACAGGGTGTCTACGAGCAGTACTTC.

This clone appeared a single time. V and J are TRBV5-1 and TRBJ1-4; 8 bases line up with TRBD1. The germline V gene has CDR1 SGHRS and CDR2 YFSETQ. This CDR3 has 14 amino acids. V shed 4 bases, J shed 8 bases, and the junction held 7 bases outside the gene matches. The CDR3 protein is CASSSQGAGEKLFF. The CDR3 DNA is TGCGCCAGCAGCAGCCAGGGGGCGGGAGAAAAACTGTTTTTT.

V usage is TRBV5-1 and J usage is TRBJ2-7; 7 positions agree with TRBD1. The germline CDR1 and CDR2 sequences are SGHRS and YFSETQ. Trimming took 4 bases from V and 3 from J; bases not matched to a gene: 4. The CDR3 runs 13 residues. The CDR3 here is CASSRDSYYEQYF. CDR3 nucleotides: TGCGCCAGCAGCAGGGACAGCTACTACGAGCAGTACTTC.

This clone was picked up one time. This sequence joins TRBV19 and TRBJ2-1; TRBD1 might be the D (6 bases). Trimming shortened V by 7 bases and J by 7 bases, and 17 bases separated the two germline ends. CDR1 and CDR2 from the germline V gene are LNHDA and SQIVND (reference sequence). The CDR3 has 14 amino acids. CDR3 amino acids: CASKVGGARNEQFF. The CDR3 DNA follows: TGTGCCAGTAAGGTAGGGGGAGCTAGGAATGAGCAGTTCTTC.

The rearrangement links TRBV5-6 to TRBJ2-3, with D maybe TRBD1 (5 bases). The V and J ends lost 0 bases and 3 bases respectively, with 20 bases between them. CDR1 is SGHDT and CDR2 is YYEEEE in the germline V gene. CDR3 length: 18 residues. The DNA for the CDR3 is TGTGCCAGCAGCTTGGCCGGATTGACAGCGCTAGGTACAGATACGCAGTATTTT. Translated, it gives CASSLAGLTALGTDTQYF.

This clone came up many times. The rearrangement links TRBV5-1 to TRBJ2-1; TRBD2 is a possible D gene (5 bases). V was trimmed by 0 bases and J by 1 base, leaving 8 bases between them. This CDR3 has 15 amino acids. Per the germline V gene, CDR1 is SGHRS and CDR2 is YFSETQ. Here the CDR3 DNA reads TGCGCCAGCAGCTTGGAGAGCGGATCCTACAATGAGCAGTTCTTC. It codes for CASSLESGSYNEQFF.

The V gene is TRBV3-1 (or the pseudogene TRBV3-2), the J gene TRBJ2-3, with a possible D match to TRBD2 (5 bases). The CDR3 is made up of 15 amino acids. Per germline, CDR1 LGHDT and CDR2 YNNKEL (reference sequence). Trimming removed 0 bases at V and 1 base at J, with 8 bases between. CDR3 bases: TGTGCCAGCAGCCAAGACCGGGGTCGCACAGATACGCAGTATTTT. Its protein is CASSQDRGRTDTQYF.

Written as DNA, the CDR3 is TGTGCCAGCAGCCTAACAGGGGCAAACTACGAGCAGTACTTC. Protein: CASSLTGANYEQYF. The chain recombines TRBV28 with TRBJ2-7, with 7 bases identical to TRBD1. This CDR3 comprises 14 residues. V was clipped by 6 bases and J by 3 bases; unmatched bases: 8. The germline gives CDR1 MDHEN, CDR2 SYDVKM.

The chain couples TRBV7-9 to TRBJ2-3, with no clear D. V shed 5 bases and J shed 0 bases, with 12 bases lying between them. The CDR3 contains 15 residues. Per germline, CDR1 SEHNR and CDR2 FQNEAQ (reference sequence). CDR3 protein: CASSPVTRSTDTQYF. As DNA, the CDR3 is TGTGCCAGCAGCCCCGTAACGCGGAGCACAGATACGCAGTATTTT.

This clone was seen only a few times. This chain uses TRBV7-9 with TRBJ2-5; D may be TRBD2 (5 bases). Between the trimmed V and J ends, which lost 4 bases and 2 bases, there was a span of 11 bases. Per the germline V gene, CDR1 is SEHNR and CDR2 is FQNEAQ (reference sequence). This CDR3 is built from 14 residues. CDR3 DNA sequence: TGTGCCAGCAGCTCATCGACTATACAAGAGACCCAGTACTTC. Translation: CASSSSTIQETQYF.

The sample holds one count of this clone. The rearrangement joins TRBV6-5 to TRBJ2-7; TRBD1 aligns across 8 bases. Germline assignment: CDR1 MNHEY and CDR2 SVGAGI. CDR3 size: 13 residues. V was pared by 6 bases and J by 5 bases, with 6 bases of the junction left unmatched. CDR3 residues: CASRRTGLDEQYF. CDR3 sequence (DNA): TGTGCCAGCAGGAGGACAGGGCTCGACGAGCAGTACTTC.

CDR3 sequence: CASSPGLGENQETQYF. The CDR3 DNA reads as TGTGCCAGCAGCCCCGGACTAGGTGAGAACCAAGAGACCCAGTACTTC. The chain links TRBV3-1 (or the pseudogene TRBV3-2) to TRBJ2-5; 7 positions agree with TRBD2. Germline V gives CDR1 LGHDT, CDR2 YNNKEL (reference sequence). The CDR3 runs to 16 residues. V lost 4 bases, J lost 0 bases, and 8 bases stayed unmatched.

The CDR3 loop is CASSVASGPPETQYF. CDR3 sequence (DNA): TGTGCCAGCAGCGTAGCTAGCGGGCCTCCCGAGACCCAGTACTTC. The chain recombines TRBV9 with TRBJ2-5; 8 bases agree with TRBD2. The CDR3 sequence is 15 residues long. With 0 bases clipped from V and 5 bases from J, the junction kept 6 bases outside the gene matches. CDR1 is SGDLS and CDR2 is YYNGEE in the germline V gene.